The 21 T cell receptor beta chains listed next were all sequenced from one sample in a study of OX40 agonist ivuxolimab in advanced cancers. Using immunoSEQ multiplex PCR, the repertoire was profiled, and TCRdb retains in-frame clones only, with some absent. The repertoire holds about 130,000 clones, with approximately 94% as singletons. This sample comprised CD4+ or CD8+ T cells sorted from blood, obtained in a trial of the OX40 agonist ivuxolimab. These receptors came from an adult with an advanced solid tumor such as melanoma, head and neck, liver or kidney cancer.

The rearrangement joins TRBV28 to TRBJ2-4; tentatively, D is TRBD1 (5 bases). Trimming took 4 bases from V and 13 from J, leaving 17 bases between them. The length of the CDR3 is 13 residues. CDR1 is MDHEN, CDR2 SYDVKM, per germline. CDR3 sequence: CASSSGLLGLQYF. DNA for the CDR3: TGTGCCAGCAGTTCAGGGTTATTGGGCCTCCAGTACTTC.

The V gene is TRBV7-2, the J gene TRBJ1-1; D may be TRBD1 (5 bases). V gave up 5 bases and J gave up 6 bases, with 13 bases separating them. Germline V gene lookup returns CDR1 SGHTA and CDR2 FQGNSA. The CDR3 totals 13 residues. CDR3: CASSPGVVAEAFF. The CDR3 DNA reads TGTGCCAGCAGCCCGGGGGTAGTGGCTGAAGCTTTCTTT.

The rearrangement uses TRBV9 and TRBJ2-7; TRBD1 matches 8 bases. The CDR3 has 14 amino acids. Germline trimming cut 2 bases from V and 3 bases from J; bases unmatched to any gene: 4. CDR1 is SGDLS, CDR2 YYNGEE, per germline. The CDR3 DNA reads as TGTGCCAGCAGCGTCGGGACAGGCCTCTACGAGCAGTACTTC. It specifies CASSVGTGLYEQYF.

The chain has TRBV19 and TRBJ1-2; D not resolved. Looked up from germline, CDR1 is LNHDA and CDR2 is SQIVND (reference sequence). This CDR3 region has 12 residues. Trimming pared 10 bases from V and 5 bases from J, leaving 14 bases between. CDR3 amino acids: CATSLGGYGYTF. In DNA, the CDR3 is TGTGCCACCTCTTTGGGAGGGTATGGCTACACCTTC.

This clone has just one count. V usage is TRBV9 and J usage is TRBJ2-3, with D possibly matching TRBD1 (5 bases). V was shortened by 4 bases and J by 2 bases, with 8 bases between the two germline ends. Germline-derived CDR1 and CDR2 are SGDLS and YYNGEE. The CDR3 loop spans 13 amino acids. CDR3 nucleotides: TGTGCCAGCAGCATGGGGCCCACAGATACGCAGTATTTT. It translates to CASSMGPTDTQYF.

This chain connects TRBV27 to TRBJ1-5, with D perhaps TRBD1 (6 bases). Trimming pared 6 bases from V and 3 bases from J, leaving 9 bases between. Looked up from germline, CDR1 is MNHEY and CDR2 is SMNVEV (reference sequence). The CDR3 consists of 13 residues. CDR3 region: CASSRQVNQPQHF. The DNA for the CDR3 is TGTGCCAGCAGCCGACAGGTCAATCAGCCCCAGCATTTT.

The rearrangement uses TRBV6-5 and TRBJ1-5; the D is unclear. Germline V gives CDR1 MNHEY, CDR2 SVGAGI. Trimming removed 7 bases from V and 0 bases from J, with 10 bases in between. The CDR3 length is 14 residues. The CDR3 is CASTGTNSNQPQHF. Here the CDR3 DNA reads TGTGCCAGCACCGGTACCAATAGCAATCAGCCCCAGCATTTT.

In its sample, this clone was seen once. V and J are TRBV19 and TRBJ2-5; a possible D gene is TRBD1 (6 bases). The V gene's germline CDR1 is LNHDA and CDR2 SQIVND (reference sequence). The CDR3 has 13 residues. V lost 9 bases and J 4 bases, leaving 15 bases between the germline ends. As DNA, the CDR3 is TGTGCCAGCGCAGGGGACGGAAGAGAGACCCAGTACTTC. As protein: CASAGDGRETQYF.

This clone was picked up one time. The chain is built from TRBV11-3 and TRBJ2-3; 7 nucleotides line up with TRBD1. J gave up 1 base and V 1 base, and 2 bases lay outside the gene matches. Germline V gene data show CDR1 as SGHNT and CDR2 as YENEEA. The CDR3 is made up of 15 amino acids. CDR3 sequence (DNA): TGTGCCAGCAGCTTAGGGGGGACAGGCACAGATACGCAGTATTTT. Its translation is CASSLGGTGTDTQYF.

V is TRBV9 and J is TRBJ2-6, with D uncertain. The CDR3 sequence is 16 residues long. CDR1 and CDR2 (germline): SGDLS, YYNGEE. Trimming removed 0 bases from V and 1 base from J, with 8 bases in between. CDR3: CASSVGWTSGANVLTF. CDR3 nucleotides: TGTGCCAGCAGCGTAGGGTGGACGTCTGGGGCCAACGTCCTGACTTTC.

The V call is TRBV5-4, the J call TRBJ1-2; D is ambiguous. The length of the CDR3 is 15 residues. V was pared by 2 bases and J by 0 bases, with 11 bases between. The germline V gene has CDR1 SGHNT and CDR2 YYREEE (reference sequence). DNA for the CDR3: TGTGCCAGCAGCTTCCAGGTTAGAGCTAACTATGGCTACACCTTC. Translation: CASSFQVRANYGYTF.

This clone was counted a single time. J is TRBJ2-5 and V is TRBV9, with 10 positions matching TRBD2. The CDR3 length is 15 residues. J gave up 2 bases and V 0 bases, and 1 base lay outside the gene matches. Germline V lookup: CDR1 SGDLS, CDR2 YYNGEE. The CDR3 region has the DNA TGTGCCAGCAGCGTAGGGGGACTAGCGCAAGAGACCCAGTACTTC. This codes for CASSVGGLAQETQYF.

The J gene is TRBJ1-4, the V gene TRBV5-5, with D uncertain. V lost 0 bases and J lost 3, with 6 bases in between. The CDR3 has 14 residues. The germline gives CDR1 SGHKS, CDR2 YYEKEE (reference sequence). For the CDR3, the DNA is TGTGCCAGCAGCTTGGATCCTCCTAATGAAAAACTGTTTTTT. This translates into CASSLDPPNEKLFF. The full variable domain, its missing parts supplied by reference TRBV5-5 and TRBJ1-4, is DAGVTQSPTHLIKTRGQQVTLRCSPISGHKSVSWYQQVLGQGPQFIFQYYEKEERGRGNFPDRFSARQFPNYSSELNVNALLLGDSALYLCASSLDPPNEKLFFGSGTQLSVL.

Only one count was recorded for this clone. CDR3 coding DNA: TGTGCCAGCAGCTTAGCCTGGAACACTGAAGCTTTCTTT. It codes for CASSLAWNTEAFF. The rearrangement uses TRBV11-2 and TRBJ1-1, with no clear D. CDR3 length equals 13 residues. Germline V gives CDR1 SGHAT, CDR2 FQNNGV. Trimming removed 1 base at V and 1 base at J, with 4 bases between.

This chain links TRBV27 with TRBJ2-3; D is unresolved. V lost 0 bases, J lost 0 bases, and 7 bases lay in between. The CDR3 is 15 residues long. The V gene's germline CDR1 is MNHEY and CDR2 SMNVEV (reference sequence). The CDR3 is CASSLSTASTDTQYF. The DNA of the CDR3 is TGTGCCAGCAGTTTATCGACCGCGAGCACAGATACGCAGTATTTT.

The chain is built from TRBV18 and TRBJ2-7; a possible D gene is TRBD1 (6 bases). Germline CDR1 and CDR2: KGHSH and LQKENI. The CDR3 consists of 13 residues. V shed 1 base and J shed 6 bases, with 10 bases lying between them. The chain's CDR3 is CASSPQGDIEQYF. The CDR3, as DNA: TGTGCCAGCTCACCACAAGGGGACATCGAGCAGTACTTC.

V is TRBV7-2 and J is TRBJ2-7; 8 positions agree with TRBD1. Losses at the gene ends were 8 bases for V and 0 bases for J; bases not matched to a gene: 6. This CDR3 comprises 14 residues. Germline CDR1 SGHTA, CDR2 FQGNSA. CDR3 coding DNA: TGTGCCAGCTCCCGGGACAGGAGCTCCTACGAGCAGTACTTC. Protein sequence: CASSRDRSSYEQYF.

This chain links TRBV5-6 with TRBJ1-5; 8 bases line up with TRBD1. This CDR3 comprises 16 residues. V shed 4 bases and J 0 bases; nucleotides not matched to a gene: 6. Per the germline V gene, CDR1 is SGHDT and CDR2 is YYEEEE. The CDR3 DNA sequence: TGTGCCAGCAGCAAGGGACAGGCGTATAGCAATCAGCCCCAGCATTTT. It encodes CASSKGQAYSNQPQHF.

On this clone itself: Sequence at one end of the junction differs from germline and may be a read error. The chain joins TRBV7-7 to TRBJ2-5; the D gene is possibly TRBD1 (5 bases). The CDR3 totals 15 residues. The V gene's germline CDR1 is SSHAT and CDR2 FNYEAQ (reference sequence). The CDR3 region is CASSLGAGSSETQYF. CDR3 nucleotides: TGTGCTAGCAGCTTAGGTGCAGGGTCATCGGAGACCCAGTACTTC.

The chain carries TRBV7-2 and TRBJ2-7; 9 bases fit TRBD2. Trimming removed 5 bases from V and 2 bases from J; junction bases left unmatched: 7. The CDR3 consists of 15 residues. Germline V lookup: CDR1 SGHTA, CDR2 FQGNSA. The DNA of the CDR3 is TGTGCCAGCAGCCCCACTAGCGGGTCTGCCTACGAGCAGTACTTC. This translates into CASSPTSGSAYEQYF.

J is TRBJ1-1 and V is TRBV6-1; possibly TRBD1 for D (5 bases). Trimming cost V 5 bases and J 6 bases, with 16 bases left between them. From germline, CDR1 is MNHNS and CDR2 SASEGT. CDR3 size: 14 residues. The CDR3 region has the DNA TGTGCCAGCAGTTTACAGGTAATCCTCGCTGAAGCTTTCTTT. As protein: CASSLQVILAEAFF.